The TCR beta chain described here comes from a study of identical twins. This clonotype was recorded once. Germline assignment: CDR1 SGHRS and CDR2 YFSETQ. The CDR3 consists of 19 residues. V was cut by 0 bases and J by 2 bases, with 21 bases left in between. cDNA molecules carried unique molecular identifiers, and template switching added a universal primer site. Using its own MiXCR run on the 5' RACE reads, TCRdb lists one record per CDR3 protein. The table has some 730,000 distinct CDR3 sequences, about 18% seen once. These data are also associated with another study on T cells expressing NK-cell markers.

Sequencing input: PBMCs. The rearrangement uses TRBV5-1 and TRBJ2-4, with D perhaps matching TRBD2 (5 bases). The clonotype originates from a woman under 30 in good health. CDR3 amino acids: CASSLDQKRTQRSKNIQYF. CDR3 nucleotides: TGCGCCAGCAGCTTGGATCAGAAGAGGACGCAGCGGTCCAAAAACATTCAGTACTTC.